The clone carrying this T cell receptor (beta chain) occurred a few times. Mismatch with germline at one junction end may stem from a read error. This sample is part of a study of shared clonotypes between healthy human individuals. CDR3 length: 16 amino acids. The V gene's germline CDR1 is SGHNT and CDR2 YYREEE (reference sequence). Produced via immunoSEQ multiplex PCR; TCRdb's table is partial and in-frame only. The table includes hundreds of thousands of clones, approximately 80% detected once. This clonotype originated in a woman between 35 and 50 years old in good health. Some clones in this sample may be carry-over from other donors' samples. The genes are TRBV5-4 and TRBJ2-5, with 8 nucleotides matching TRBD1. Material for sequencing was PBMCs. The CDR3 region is CASSQEAGTGGETQYF. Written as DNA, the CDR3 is TGCGCCAGCAGCCAAGAAGCCGGGACAGGCGGTGAGACCCAGTACTTC. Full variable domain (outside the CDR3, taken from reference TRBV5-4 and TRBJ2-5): ETGVTQSPTHLIKTRGQQVTLRCSSQSGHNTVSWYQQALGQGPQFIFQYYREEENGRGNFPPRFSGLQFPNYSSELNVNALELDDSALYLCASSQEAGTGGETQYFGPGTRLLVL.